This note documents a single TCR beta chain sequence. Its antigen is still unknown. This entry is derived from a study of blood T cells in healthy people across ages. A J-beta primer mix and a sample-barcoded 5' primer were used in a second PCR of about 6 to 12 cycles. One entry per CDR3 protein results from TCRdb running MiXCR on the 5' RACE reads. The table lists hundreds of thousands of distinct CDR3 sequences, about 48% of them singletons, with about an eighth in the top ten. Study observations and caveats: While age rose, TCR beta diversity per million T cells dropped in a roughly linear way. Higher diversity and more naive CD4+ cells were features of long-lived donors, compared to aged donors. With donor CMV status unknown, expanded clonotype changes were possibly confounded.

This CDR3 contains 14 residues. Germline CDR1 and CDR2: MNHNS and SASEGT. V was shortened by 0 bases and J by 5 bases, with 10 bases between the two germline ends. The chain employs TRBV6-1 and TRBJ2-5, with a weak D call TRBD1 (5 bases). Sample: blood. This TCR derives from a man aged 25 to 45 in good health. CDR3 residues: CASSEAGQMETQYF. The CDR3 nucleotides are TGTGCCAGCAGTGAAGCGGGGCAAATGGAGACCCAGTACTTC.